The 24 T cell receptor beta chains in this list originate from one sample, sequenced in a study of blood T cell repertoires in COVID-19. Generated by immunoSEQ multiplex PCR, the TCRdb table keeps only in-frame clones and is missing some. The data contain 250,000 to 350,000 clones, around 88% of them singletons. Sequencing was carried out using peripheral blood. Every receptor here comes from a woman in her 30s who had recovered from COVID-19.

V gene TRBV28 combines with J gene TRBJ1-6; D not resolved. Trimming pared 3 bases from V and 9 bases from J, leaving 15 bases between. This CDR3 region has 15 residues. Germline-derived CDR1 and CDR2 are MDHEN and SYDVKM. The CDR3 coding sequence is TGTGCCAGCAGTTTTAGCGCCAGACGAGCTTCACCCCTCCACTTT. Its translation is CASSFSARRASPLHF.

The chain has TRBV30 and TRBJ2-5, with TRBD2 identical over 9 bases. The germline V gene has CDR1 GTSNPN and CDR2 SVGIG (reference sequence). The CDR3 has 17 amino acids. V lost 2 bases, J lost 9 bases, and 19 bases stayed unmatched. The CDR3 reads CAWSREIGAGGPMAQYF. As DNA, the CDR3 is TGTGCCTGGAGTCGTGAGATAGGGGCGGGGGGGCCGATGGCCCAGTACTTC.

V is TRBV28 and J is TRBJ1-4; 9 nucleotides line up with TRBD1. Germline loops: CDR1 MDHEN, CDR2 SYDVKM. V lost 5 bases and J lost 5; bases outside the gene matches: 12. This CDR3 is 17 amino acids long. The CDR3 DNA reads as TGTGCCAGCAGTCAGACGGGACAGGGTTTTGAGAATGAAAAACTGTTTTTT. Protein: CASSQTGQGFENEKLFF.

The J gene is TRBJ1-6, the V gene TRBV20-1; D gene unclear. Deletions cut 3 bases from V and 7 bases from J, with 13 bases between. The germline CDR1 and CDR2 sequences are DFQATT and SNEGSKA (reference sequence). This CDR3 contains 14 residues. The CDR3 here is CSASRGSANSPLHF. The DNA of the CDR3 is TGCAGTGCTAGTCGAGGGTCTGCAAATTCACCCCTCCACTTT.

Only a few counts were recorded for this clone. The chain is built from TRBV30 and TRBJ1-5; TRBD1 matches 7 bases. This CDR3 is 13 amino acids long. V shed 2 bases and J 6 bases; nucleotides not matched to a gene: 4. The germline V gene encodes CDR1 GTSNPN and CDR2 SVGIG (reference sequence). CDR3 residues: CAWSRRGLQPQHF. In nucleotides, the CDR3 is TGTGCCTGGAGTCGAAGGGGGCTTCAGCCCCAGCATTTT.

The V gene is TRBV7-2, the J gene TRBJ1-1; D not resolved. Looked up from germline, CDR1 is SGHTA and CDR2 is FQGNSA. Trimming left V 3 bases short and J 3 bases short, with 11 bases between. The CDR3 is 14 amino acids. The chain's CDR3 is CASSFASGDTEAFF. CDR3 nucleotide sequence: TGTGCCAGCAGCTTCGCGTCGGGAGACACTGAAGCTTTCTTT. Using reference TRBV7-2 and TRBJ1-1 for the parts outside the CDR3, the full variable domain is GAGVSQSPSNKVTEKGKDVELRCDPISGHTALYWYRQSLGQGLEFLIYFQGNSAPDKSGLPSDRFSAERTGGSVSTLTIQRTQQEDSAVYLCASSFASGDTEAFFGQGTRLTVV.

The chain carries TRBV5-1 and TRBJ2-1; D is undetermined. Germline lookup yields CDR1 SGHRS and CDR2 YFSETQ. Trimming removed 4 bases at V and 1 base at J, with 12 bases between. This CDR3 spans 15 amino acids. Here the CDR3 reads CASSLLTDSYNEQFF. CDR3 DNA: TGCGCCAGCAGCCTTCTAACAGATTCCTACAATGAGCAGTTCTTC.

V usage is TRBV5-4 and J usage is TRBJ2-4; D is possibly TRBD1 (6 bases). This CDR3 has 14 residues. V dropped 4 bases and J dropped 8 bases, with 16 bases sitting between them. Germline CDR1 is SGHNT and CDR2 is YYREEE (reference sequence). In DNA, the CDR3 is TGTGCCAGCAGCGCCGGACAGCGAGGGGACATTCAGTACTTC. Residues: CASSAGQRGDIQYF.

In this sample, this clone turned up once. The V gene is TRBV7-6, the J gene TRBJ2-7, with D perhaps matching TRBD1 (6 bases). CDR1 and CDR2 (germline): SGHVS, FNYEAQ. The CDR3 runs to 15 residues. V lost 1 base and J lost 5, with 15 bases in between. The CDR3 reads CASSLGGLVGDEQYF. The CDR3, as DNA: TGTGCCAGCAGCTTAGGGGGGCTTGTTGGGGACGAGCAGTACTTC.

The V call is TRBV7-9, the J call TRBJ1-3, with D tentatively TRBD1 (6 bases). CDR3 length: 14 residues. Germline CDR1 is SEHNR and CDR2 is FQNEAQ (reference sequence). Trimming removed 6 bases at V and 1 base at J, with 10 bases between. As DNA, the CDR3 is TGTGCCAGCAGTCCTACAGGGTCTGGAAACACCATATATTTT. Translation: CASSPTGSGNTIYF.

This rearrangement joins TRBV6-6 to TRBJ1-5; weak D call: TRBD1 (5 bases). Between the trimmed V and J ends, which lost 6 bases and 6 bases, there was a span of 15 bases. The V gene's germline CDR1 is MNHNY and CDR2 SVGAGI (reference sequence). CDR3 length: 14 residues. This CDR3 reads CASRESGEGQPQHF. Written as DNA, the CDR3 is TGTGCCAGCAGGGAGTCGGGGGAAGGTCAGCCCCAGCATTTT.

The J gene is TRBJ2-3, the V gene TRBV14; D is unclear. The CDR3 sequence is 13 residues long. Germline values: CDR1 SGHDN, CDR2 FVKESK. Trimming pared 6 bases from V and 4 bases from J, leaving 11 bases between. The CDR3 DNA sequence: TGTGCCAGCAGTCTTCGTCTACCAGATACGCAGTATTTT. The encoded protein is CASSLRLPDTQYF.

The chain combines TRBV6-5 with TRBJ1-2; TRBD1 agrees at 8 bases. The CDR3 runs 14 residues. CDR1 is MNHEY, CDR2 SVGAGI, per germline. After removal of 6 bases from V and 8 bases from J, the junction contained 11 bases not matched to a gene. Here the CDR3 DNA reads TGTGCCAGCAGGAAGAGTTCAGGGGGCCGGGGCTACACCTTC. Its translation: CASRKSSGGRGYTF.

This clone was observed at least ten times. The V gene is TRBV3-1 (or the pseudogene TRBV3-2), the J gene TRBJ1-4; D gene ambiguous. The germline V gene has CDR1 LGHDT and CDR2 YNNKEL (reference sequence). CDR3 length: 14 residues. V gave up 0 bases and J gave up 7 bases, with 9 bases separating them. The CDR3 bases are TGTGCCAGCAGCCAAGATGGGGAGGGTGAAAAACTGTTTTTT. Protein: CASSQDGEGEKLFF.

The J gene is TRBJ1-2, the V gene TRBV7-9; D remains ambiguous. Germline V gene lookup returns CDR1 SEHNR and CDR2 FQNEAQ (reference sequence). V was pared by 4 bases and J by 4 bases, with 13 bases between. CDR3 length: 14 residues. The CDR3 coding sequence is TGTGCCAGCAGCTCAATCCCTGAGGTCTATGGCTACACCTTC. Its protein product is CASSSIPEVYGYTF.

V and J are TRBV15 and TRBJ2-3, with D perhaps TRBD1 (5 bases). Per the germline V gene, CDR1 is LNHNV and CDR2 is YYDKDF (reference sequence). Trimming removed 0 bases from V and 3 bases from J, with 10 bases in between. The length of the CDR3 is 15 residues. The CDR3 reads CATSRDPQGTDTQYF. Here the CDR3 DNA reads TGTGCCACCAGCAGAGACCCCCAGGGTACAGATACGCAGTATTTT.

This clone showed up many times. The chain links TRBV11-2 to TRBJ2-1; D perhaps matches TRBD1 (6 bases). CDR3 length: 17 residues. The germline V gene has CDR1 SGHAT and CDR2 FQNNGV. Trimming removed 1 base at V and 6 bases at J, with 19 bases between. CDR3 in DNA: TGTGCCAGCAGCTTAGGGCTCCTCCGGGACAAGGGCAATGAGCAGTTCTTC. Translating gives CASSLGLLRDKGNEQFF.

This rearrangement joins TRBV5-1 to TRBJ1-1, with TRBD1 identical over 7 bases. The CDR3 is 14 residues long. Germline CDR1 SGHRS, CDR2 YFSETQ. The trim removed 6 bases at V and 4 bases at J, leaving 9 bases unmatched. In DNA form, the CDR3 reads TGCGCCAGCACCCTGAACCAGGGGGGCACTGAAGCTTTCTTT. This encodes CASTLNQGGTEAFF.

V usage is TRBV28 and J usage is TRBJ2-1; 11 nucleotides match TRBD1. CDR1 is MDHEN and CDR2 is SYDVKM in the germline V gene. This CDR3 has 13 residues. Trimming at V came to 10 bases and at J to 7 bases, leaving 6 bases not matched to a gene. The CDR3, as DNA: TGTGCCACCAGGGACAGGGGGATGAATGAGCAGTTCTTC. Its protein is CATRDRGMNEQFF.

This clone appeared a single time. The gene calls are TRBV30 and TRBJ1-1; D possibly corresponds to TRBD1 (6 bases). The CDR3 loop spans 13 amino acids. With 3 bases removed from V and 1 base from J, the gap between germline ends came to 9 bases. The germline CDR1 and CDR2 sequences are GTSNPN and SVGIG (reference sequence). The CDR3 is CAWRKTGNTEAFF. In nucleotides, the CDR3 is TGTGCCTGGAGGAAGACAGGGAACACTGAAGCTTTCTTT.

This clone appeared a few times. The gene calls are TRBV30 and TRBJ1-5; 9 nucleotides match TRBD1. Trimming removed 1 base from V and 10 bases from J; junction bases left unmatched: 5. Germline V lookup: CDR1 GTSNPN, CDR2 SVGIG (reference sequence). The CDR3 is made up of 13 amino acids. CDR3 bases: TGTGCCTGGAGTGACAGGGGGCGAAGTCCCCAGCATTTT. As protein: CAWSDRGRSPQHF.

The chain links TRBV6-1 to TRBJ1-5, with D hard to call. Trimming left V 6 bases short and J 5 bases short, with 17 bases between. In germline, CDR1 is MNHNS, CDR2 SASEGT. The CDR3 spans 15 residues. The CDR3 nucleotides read TGTGCCAGCAGACGCATAACGCGGGAAGATCAGCCCCAGCATTTT. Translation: CASRRITREDQPQHF.

In DNA form, the CDR3 reads TGTGCCGCGGGTGTAAAGACCCAGTACTTC. Translated: CAAGVKTQYF. V and J are TRBV2 and TRBJ2-5; tentative D call: TRBD2 (5 bases). Deletions cut 11 bases from V and 6 bases from J, with 10 bases between. Per the germline V gene, CDR1 is SNHLY and CDR2 is FYNNEI. The CDR3 is made up of 10 amino acids.

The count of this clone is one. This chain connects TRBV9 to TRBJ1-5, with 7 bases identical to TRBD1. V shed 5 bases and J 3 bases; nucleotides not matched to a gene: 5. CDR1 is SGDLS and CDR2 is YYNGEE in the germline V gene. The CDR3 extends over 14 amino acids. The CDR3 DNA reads TGTGCCAGCAGTGGCACAGGGGTCAATCAGCCCCAGCATTTT. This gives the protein CASSGTGVNQPQHF.